The 9 T cell receptor beta chains below come from one sample, sequenced in a study of metastatic and nonmetastatic thyroid tumors. TCRdb re-called the PCR reads through MiXCR. Of fewer than 50,000 clones listed, approximately 15% are singletons. Treatment of any kind had been given to no patient before thyroid surgery. The specimen sequenced was blood. These receptors were obtained from a female donor with papillary thyroid cancer or a benign thyroid nodule (not recorded which). Some clones in this sample may be carry-over from other donors' samples.

In its sample, this clone was seen a few times. The V call is TRBV7-2, the J call TRBJ2-1; D is undetermined. This CDR3 spans 16 amino acids. V was cut by 0 bases and J by 4 bases, with 13 bases left in between. Germline values: CDR1 SGHTA, CDR2 FQGNSA. For the CDR3, the DNA is TGTGCCAGCAGCTTAGCCCAGCTCCCGCCTTACAATGAGCAGTTCTTC. Translating gives CASSLAQLPPYNEQFF.

The table lists this clone with many counts. The chain uses TRBV7-8 and TRBJ2-7; 7 nucleotides agree with TRBD2. This CDR3 contains 16 residues. After removal of 5 bases from V and 5 bases from J, the junction contained 15 bases not matched to a gene. Germline V gene lookup returns CDR1 SGHVS and CDR2 FQNEAQ. CDR3 sequence reads: CASSLIVRGDWDEQYF. The CDR3 coding sequence is TGTGCCAGCAGCCTAATCGTACGGGGGGATTGGGACGAGCAGTACTTC.

The chain combines TRBV12-3 or TRBV12-4 with TRBJ1-4; D perhaps matches TRBD1 (6 bases). This CDR3 is 14 amino acids long. V was pared by 9 bases and J by 1 base, with 12 bases between. The CDR3 DNA follows: TGTGCCAGTTTGGGGGCAGGAACTAATGAAAAACTGTTTTTT. Protein product: CASLGAGTNEKLFF.

The CDR3 region is CASSRYVGRGSYNSPLHF. Written as DNA, the CDR3 is TGTGCCAGCAGCCGTTACGTGGGCAGGGGCTCCTATAATTCACCCCTCCACTTT. This chain links TRBV5-6 with TRBJ1-6, with D tentatively TRBD1 (6 bases). Deletions cut 4 bases from V and 0 bases from J, with 17 bases between. CDR3 length equals 18 residues. The germline V gene encodes CDR1 SGHDT and CDR2 YYEEEE.

The table lists this clone with a few counts. The CDR3: CASTRGGMSGEQYF. The CDR3 nucleotides read TGTGCCAGCACCCGGGGGGGGATGTCGGGGGAGCAGTACTTC. This chain connects TRBV27 to TRBJ2-7; TRBD2 matches 8 bases. The CDR3 totals 14 residues. J gave up 7 bases and V 7 bases, and 12 bases lay outside the gene matches. The germline V gene encodes CDR1 MNHEY and CDR2 SMNVEV (reference sequence).

This clone was seen at least ten times. The genes are TRBV7-2 and TRBJ2-7; D ambiguous. Germline V gene sequence: CDR1 SGHTA, CDR2 FQGNSA. V lost 4 bases to trimming and J lost 3 bases, with 10 bases between them. This CDR3 has 13 residues. CDR3 amino acids: CASSSPRHYEQYF. The DNA for the CDR3 is TGTGCCAGCAGCTCCCCCAGGCACTACGAGCAGTACTTC.

The chain is built from TRBV19 and TRBJ2-7, with 10 bases aligning to TRBD2. CDR1 LNHDA and CDR2 SQIVND come from the germline V gene (reference sequence). The CDR3 runs to 15 residues. The ends lost 1 base at V and 6 bases at J; junction bases unmatched: 6. The CDR3 sequence: CASSIVASGSGEQYF. CDR3 in DNA: TGTGCCAGTAGTATAGTGGCTAGCGGGAGCGGCGAGCAGTACTTC.

At least ten counts were recorded for this clone. A much bigger clone sits one base away, suggesting this may be a read error. The J gene is TRBJ2-3, the V gene TRBV6-1, with D possibly being TRBD2 (5 bases). Germline V lookup: CDR1 MNHNS, CDR2 SASEGT. The CDR3 length is 15 residues. The CDR3 sequence: CASNEPTRYGDTQYF. The CDR3, as DNA: TGTGCCAGCAATGAACCCACTAGATATGGAGATACGCAGTATTTT.

The table lists this clone with many counts. The chain links TRBV9 to TRBJ2-1; D not certain. This CDR3 is 14 amino acids long. Per germline, CDR1 SGDLS and CDR2 YYNGEE. The V and J ends lost 0 bases and 5 bases respectively, with 9 bases between them. The CDR3 sequence: CASSVGGSNNEQFF. The CDR3 DNA is TGTGCCAGCAGCGTAGGCGGCTCAAACAATGAGCAGTTCTTC. The full variable domain, in which reference TRBV9 and TRBJ2-1 provide the parts outside the CDR3, is DSGVTQTPKHLITATGQRVTLRCSPRSGDLSVYWYQQSLDQGLQFLIQYYNGEERAKGNILERFSAQQFPDLHSELNLSSLELGDSALYFCASSVGGSNNEQFFGPGTRLTVL.